This TCR beta chain was profiled in a study of T cell repertoires in cytomegalovirus infection. In the study overall: Well-studied HLA-B-restricted epitopes and recently identified HLA-C-restricted epitopes of CMV were both used in the study.

Study-wide points: Clonotype analysis showed dominance of the ex vivo response by HLA-C-restricted CMV-specific TCR beta clonotypes. The cumulative frequency of public TCR beta families identified carriers of CMV plus the relevant HLA.

TCRdb itself ran the reads through MiXCR, one entry per CDR3 protein. The sample lists about 83,000 distinct CDR3 sequences, approximately 30% occurring once. Germline V gene data show CDR1 as KGHSH and CDR2 as LQKENI. The length of the CDR3 is 18 residues. V gave up 0 bases and J gave up 5 bases; unmatched junction bases: 16. Points on this clonotype: What it binds is unknown.

Sequences were derived from CD8+ T cells from cultured PBMCs, sampled from culture after CMV antigen stimulation. The receptor comes from a human donor in good health (CMV status not recorded). Some clones in this sample may be carry-over from other donors' samples. The V and J genes are TRBV18 and TRBJ2-7; the match to TRBD2 covers 7 bases. The CDR3, as DNA: TGTGCCAGCTCACCACCGGTGGCAGACTACCCAGCGGGGAACGAGCAGTACTTC. Translation gives CASSPPVADYPAGNEQYF.